Reported below is one TCR beta chain. Its target is unknown. The sample comes from a study of T-cell reconstitution after alpha-beta-depleted transplantation in children. Unique molecular identifiers were used in preparing the TCRbeta library. TCRdb itself ran the PCR reads through MiXCR, one entry per CDR3 protein. Of under 250,000 distinct CDR3 sequences listed, over 15% are singletons. General study points: Expanded graft clones, several hundred of them, were reportedly the source of alpha-beta T cells about two months after transplant. It was newly produced T cells that mostly accounted for T-cell counts and diversity one year after transplant.

Per the germline V gene, CDR1 is SGHTA and CDR2 is FQGNSA. The ends were cut back, 1 base at V and 1 base at J, with 11 bases in the middle. This CDR3 comprises 15 residues. V gene TRBV7-2 combines with J gene TRBJ2-7, with D uncertain. This material consisted of PBMCs, mostly from graft donor cells, taken 360 days after TCRalphabeta/CD19-depleted stem cell transplant. This clonotype was sampled from a male patient between 2 and 15 years old who had a stem cell transplant for acute lymphoblastic leukemia, so the T cells may come from the graft donor. This chain's CDR3 is CASSLVLGGSYEQYF. The DNA for the CDR3 is TGTGCCAGCAGCTTAGTTCTTGGCGGTTCCTACGAGCAGTACTTC.